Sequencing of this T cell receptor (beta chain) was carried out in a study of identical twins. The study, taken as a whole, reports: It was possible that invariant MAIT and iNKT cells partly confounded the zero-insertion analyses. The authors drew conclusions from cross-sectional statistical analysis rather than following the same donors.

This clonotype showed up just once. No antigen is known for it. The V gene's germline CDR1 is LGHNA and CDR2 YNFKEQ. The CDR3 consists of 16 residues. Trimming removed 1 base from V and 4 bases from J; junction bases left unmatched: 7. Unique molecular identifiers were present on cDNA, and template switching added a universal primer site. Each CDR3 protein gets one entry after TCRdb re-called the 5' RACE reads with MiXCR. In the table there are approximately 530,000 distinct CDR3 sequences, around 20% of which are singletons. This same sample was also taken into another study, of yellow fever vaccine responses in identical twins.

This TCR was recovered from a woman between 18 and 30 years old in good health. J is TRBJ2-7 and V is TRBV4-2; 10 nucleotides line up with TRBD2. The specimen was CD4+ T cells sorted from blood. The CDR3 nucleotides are TGTGCCAGCAGCCAAGTAGCTAGCGGGAGTTTATACGAGCAGTACTTC. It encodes CASSQVASGSLYEQYF.